These 28 T cell receptor beta chains were all obtained from the same sample, sequenced in a study of T cells in women clearing cervical HPV infection. Sequencing used immunoSEQ multiplex PCR; TCRdb keeps in-frame clones, though not all of them. The sample includes around 31,000 clones. The sequenced sample was blood buffy coat. The receptors derive from a woman aged 18-70 years with a cervical HPV16 infection that either progressed to CIN3+ or cleared (not recorded which).

For this clone: Read coverage stops 3 residues before the CDR3 terminus; the germline J gene supplies the remainder. The sample has other DNA sequences that encode this CDR3 too. J is TRBJ1-3 and V is TRBV5-4; D not resolved. CDR1 is SGHNT, CDR2 YYREEE, per germline (reference sequence). This CDR3 is built from 15 residues. Trimming cost V 0 bases and J 0 bases, with 7 bases left between them. The CDR3 bases that were read are TGTGCCAGCAGCTTGGGCGGGTCCTCTGGAAACACC. Protein sequence: CASSLGGSSGNT. The entire CDR3 is CASSLGGSSGNTIYF.

Notes on this clone: From the germline J gene comes the end of the CDR3, since the read stops 3 residues before it. This sequence joins TRBV19 and TRBJ1-1; TRBD1 aligns across 12 bases. This CDR3 region has 15 residues. The germline gives CDR1 LNHDA, CDR2 SQIVND (reference sequence). The junction had 5 bases not matched to a gene; V was cut back by 4 bases and J by 5 bases. The CDR3 DNA, read in part, is TGTGCCAGTAGTAGGGGGACAGGGGGCCGAACTGAA. Residues: CASSRGTGGRTE. The CDR3 in full is CASSRGTGGRTEAFF.

Concerning this clone: Relative to the germline gene, one junction end is altered; a read error may explain this. The read is 3 residues too short to cover the CDR3 end, so that end is filled in from the germline J gene. This chain uses TRBV5-6 with TRBJ1-1; TRBD1 aligns across 8 bases. The CDR3 is 15 amino acids. Germline CDR1 and CDR2: SGHDT and YYEEEE. This chain's CDR3 is CASSSAGQVVSDAFF. The sequenced CDR3 bases are TGTGCCAGCAGCTCCGCGGGACAGGTCGTTTCTGAC.

On this clone itself: The read falls 3 residues short of the CDR3 end, and the missing part is taken from the germline J gene. The chain joins TRBV2 to TRBJ2-7; D unresolved. V was clipped by 1 base and J by 2 bases, with 9 bases between them. Germline V gene lookup returns CDR1 SNHLY and CDR2 FYNNEI. The CDR3 covers 14 residues. This CDR3 is CASSEGIPAYEQYF. The sequenced part of the CDR3 DNA is TGTGCCAGCAGTGAAGGCATCCCAGCCTACGAG.

In regard to this clone: From the germline J gene comes the end of the CDR3, since the read stops 3 residues before it. This rearrangement joins TRBV7-8 to TRBJ1-2; no clear D. Germline values: CDR1 SGHVS, CDR2 FQNEAQ. The CDR3 extends over 12 amino acids. CDR3 DNA, as far as it was read: TGTGCCAGCAGCCGGGGTCCCTACGAC. Translated: CASSRGPYD. The full CDR3 reads CASSRGPYDYTF.

Points on this clone: The read is 3 residues too short to cover the CDR3 end, so that end is filled in from the germline J gene. Different DNA sequences within this sample yield the same CDR3. The rearrangement joins TRBV5-1 to TRBJ1-4, with TRBD1 identical over 9 bases. This CDR3 has 15 residues. V was clipped by 5 bases and J by 2 bases; unmatched bases: 4. The germline V gene has CDR1 SGHRS and CDR2 YFSETQ. The CDR3 spells CASSLTGGTNEKLFF. CDR3 DNA (partial): TGCGCCAGCAGTCTAACAGGGGGCACTAATGAAAAA.

Comments on this clone: The read is 3 residues too short to cover the CDR3 end, so that end is filled in from the germline J gene. The V call is TRBV30, the J call TRBJ2-5; D not certain. The CDR3 consists of 13 residues. Deletions cut 1 base from V and 0 bases from J, with 6 bases between. CDR1 is GTSNPN, CDR2 SVGIG, per germline (reference sequence). The chain's CDR3 is CAWSAGYQETQYF. The sequenced CDR3 bases are TGTGCCTGGAGTGCCGGTTACCAAGAGACC.

Comments on this clone: The read terminates 3 residues ahead of where the CDR3 ends, so the germline J gene completes it. The V call is TRBV7-7, the J call TRBJ2-3; 14 bases are a match to TRBD2. CDR1 and CDR2 from the germline V gene are SSHAT and FNYEAQ (reference sequence). This CDR3 spans 16 amino acids. CDR3 residues: CASSLRLAGGQETQYF. The covered CDR3 bases are TGTGCCAGCAGCCTACGACTAGCGGGGGGGCAAGAGACG.

A remark on this clone: The read stops 3 residues short of the end of the CDR3; the missing end is completed from the germline J gene. This sequence joins TRBV6-2 or TRBV6-3 and TRBJ2-2; perhaps TRBD1 as D (6 bases). This CDR3 is built from 13 residues. The V gene's germline CDR1 is MNHEY and CDR2 SVGEGT. CDR3 DNA, as far as it was read: TGTGCCAGCGAAGACAGGAATAATTCACCG. Translated: CASEDRNNSP. The full CDR3 protein is CASEDRNNSPLFF.

CDR3 sequence reads: CAWRLRAGTYNEQFF. The CDR3 bases that were read are TGTGCCTGGAGGCTCAGGGCAGGTACCTACAATGAG. The gene calls are TRBV30 and TRBJ2-1, with D perhaps TRBD1 (5 bases). The read is 3 residues too short to cover the CDR3 end, so that end is filled in from the germline J gene. The V gene's germline CDR1 is GTSNPN and CDR2 SVGIG (reference sequence). Trimming cost V 3 bases and J 2 bases, with 14 bases left between them. This CDR3 has 15 amino acids. Filled out from reference TRBV30 and TRBJ2-1, the complete variable domain reads SQTIHQWPATLVQPVGSPLSLECTVEGTSNPNLYWYRQAAGRGLQLLFYSVGIGQISSEVPQNLSASRPQDRQFILSSKKLLLSDSGFYLCAWRLRAGTYNEQFFGPGTRLTVL.

Concerning this clone itself: The CDR3 is cut off 3 residues early in the read; its end comes from the germline J gene. The gene calls are TRBV6-1 and TRBJ1-1; D possibly corresponds to TRBD1 (6 bases). This CDR3 contains 14 residues. Trimming took off 4 bases at V and 1 base at J, with 10 bases between the two ends. Germline V gene lookup returns CDR1 MNHNS and CDR2 SASEGT. CDR3 amino acids: CASSVKQGNTEAFF. CDR3 DNA, as far as it was read: TGTGCCAGCAGTGTAAAACAGGGGAACACTGAA.

To note about this clone: The read terminates 3 residues ahead of where the CDR3 ends, so the germline J gene completes it. The V call is TRBV12-5, the J call TRBJ2-1; no clear D gene. Germline CDR1 is LGHNT and CDR2 is FRNRAP. Trimming took 11 bases from V and 3 from J, leaving 17 bases between them. The CDR3 has 14 amino acids. The part of the CDR3 DNA that was read is TGTGCTTCGAGCCCTGCGGATTTCTACAATGAG. Its protein product is CASSPADFYNE. In full, the CDR3 is CASSPADFYNEQFF.

CDR3 DNA, as far as it was read: TGCGCCAGCAGCTTGCAGGGGGGCCAGGCCGGGGAG. Protein: CASSLQGGQAGE. The full CDR3 is CASSLQGGQAGELFF. The rearrangement links TRBV5-1 to TRBJ2-2; the D gene is possibly TRBD1 (7 bases). The CDR3 is cut off 3 residues early in the read; its end comes from the germline J gene. The CDR3 has 15 residues. Germline lookup yields CDR1 SGHRS and CDR2 YFSETQ. Trimming stripped 1 base from V and 6 bases from J, with 13 bases between.

Comment on this clone: The read falls 3 residues short of the CDR3 end, and the missing part is taken from the germline J gene. The chain is built from TRBV7-2 and TRBJ2-7, with D possibly being TRBD1 (6 bases). This CDR3 is built from 13 residues. V lost 1 base and J 6 bases, leaving 10 bases between the germline ends. Germline V CDR1 and CDR2: SGHTA, FQGNSA. Incomplete CDR3 DNA: TGTGCCAGCAGCTTAGGTCCAGGGGTCGAG. Its protein is CASSLGPGVE. The entire CDR3 protein reads CASSLGPGVEQYF.

For this clone: The CDR3 end falls 3 residues outside the read, so it is completed with the germline J gene. The chain is built from TRBV30 and TRBJ1-5, with 7 bases that match TRBD1. The V segment lost 0 bases and the J segment 2 bases; nucleotides outside the gene matches: 1. CDR1 GTSNPN and CDR2 SVGIG come from the germline V gene (reference sequence). This CDR3 has 14 amino acids. This CDR3 reads CAWSVRGRNQPQHF. The covered CDR3 bases are TGTGCCTGGAGTGTGAGGGGGCGCAATCAGCCC. The full variable domain, its missing parts supplied by reference TRBV30 and TRBJ1-5, is SQTIHQWPATLVQPVGSPLSLECTVEGTSNPNLYWYRQAAGRGLQLLFYSVGIGQISSEVPQNLSASRPQDRQFILSSKKLLLSDSGFYLCAWSVRGRNQPQHFGDGTRLSIL.

Notes on this clone: The read comes to an end 3 residues before the CDR3 does, leaving the germline J gene to fill in the end. This chain links TRBV20-1 with TRBJ1-5, with D unresolved. V lost 6 bases and J 1 base, leaving 7 bases between the germline ends. CDR1 DFQATT and CDR2 SNEGSKA come from the germline V gene (reference sequence). The CDR3 sequence is 12 residues long. The sequenced CDR3 bases are TGCAGTGCAACAAAAAGCAATCAGCCC. Amino acid sequence: CSATKSNQP. The full CDR3 protein reads CSATKSNQPQHF.

This clone registers medium-sized by frequency. Sequencing ends 3 residues short of the CDR3 end; the germline J gene provides the rest. The V and J genes are TRBV14 and TRBJ2-3, with 10 bases identical to TRBD2. Germline V gives CDR1 SGHDN, CDR2 FVKESK. Trimming cost V 4 bases and J 4 bases; bases outside gene matches: 2. This CDR3 is 14 amino acids long. The part of the CDR3 DNA that was read is TGTGCCAGCAGCCCTGGACTAGCGGCAGATACG. It is translated as CASSPGLAADT. The entire CDR3 sequence reads CASSPGLAADTQYF.

Concerning this clone: The CDR3 goes on 3 residues after the read ends, and that part is filled in from the germline J gene. This chain connects TRBV10-3 to TRBJ2-7; D might be TRBD2 (5 bases). The CDR3 loop spans 12 amino acids. V shed 8 bases and J shed 3 bases, with 11 bases lying between them. Per germline, CDR1 ENHRY and CDR2 SYGVKD. The CDR3 loop reads CAISGTSYEQYF. The CDR3 bases that were read are TGTGCCATCTCGGGCACTAGCTACGAG.

Concerning this clone: The read gets to within 3 residues of the CDR3 end, and the germline J gene fills in the rest. The V and J genes are TRBV20-1 and TRBJ1-2; 7 bases fit TRBD1. The CDR3 covers 15 residues. The V segment lost 6 bases and the J segment 6 bases; nucleotides outside the gene matches: 16. CDR1 and CDR2 (germline): DFQATT, SNEGSKA (reference sequence). Partial CDR3 DNA: TGCAGTGCCCTAGGGGGGAGGGGGCGCTTCCATGGC. This translates into CSALGGRGRFHG. The complete CDR3 protein is CSALGGRGRFHGYTF.

Worth noting for this clone: Read data end 3 residues before the CDR3 end; the end is taken from the germline J gene. This chain connects TRBV19 to TRBJ1-6, with D maybe TRBD1 (5 bases). Per germline, CDR1 LNHDA and CDR2 SQIVND (reference sequence). The CDR3 contains 15 residues. V shed 5 bases and J shed 10 bases, with 18 bases lying between them. The sequenced CDR3 bases are TGTGCCAGTAGTCCGTTGTTGCAGGGAGGCTCACCC. Translated, it gives CASSPLLQGGSP. The entire CDR3 sequence reads CASSPLLQGGSPLHF.

To note about this clone: The sequenced fragment ends 3 residues before the CDR3 boundary, so the rest is inferred from the germline J gene. The genes are TRBV30 and TRBJ2-7; 9 bases match TRBD1. The CDR3 runs 11 residues. The V gene end was trimmed by 8 bases and the J gene end by 4 bases; junction bases not matched to a gene: 3. CDR1 GTSNPN and CDR2 SVGIG come from the germline V gene (reference sequence). This CDR3 reads CATGQGYEQYF. The DNA read from the CDR3 is TGTGCCACGGGACAGGGATACGAG.

To note about this clone: The sequence runs out 3 residues before the end of the CDR3; the remainder is reconstructed from the germline J gene. This chain links TRBV29-1 with TRBJ1-5; unclear D gene. The length of the CDR3 is 13 residues. Trimming removed 5 bases from V and 0 bases from J, with 8 bases in between. Germline V gene lookup returns CDR1 SQVTM and CDR2 ANQGSEA. Partial CDR3 DNA: TGCAGCGTTTCGGAGGGTAGCAATCAGCCC. Translation: CSVSEGSNQP. The entire CDR3 reads CSVSEGSNQPQHF. Combining the CDR3 with reference TRBV29-1 and TRBJ1-5 gives the whole variable domain SAVISQKPSRDICQRGTSLTIQCQVDSQVTMMFWYRQQPGQSLTLIATANQGSEATYESGFVIDKFPISRPNLTFSTLTVSNMSPEDSSIYLCSVSEGSNQPQHFGDGTRLSIL.

Comment on this clone: The read ends 3 residues early relative to the CDR3; the germline J gene fills the gap. The chain recombines TRBV5-1 with TRBJ2-3; D is possibly TRBD1 (5 bases). This CDR3 comprises 15 residues. Germline V lookup: CDR1 SGHRS, CDR2 YFSETQ. Trimming shortened V by 4 bases and J by 0 bases, and 12 bases separated the two germline ends. The CDR3 loop is CASSLGQTSTDTQYF. The sequenced part of the CDR3 DNA is TGCGCCAGCAGCCTCGGACAAACCAGCACAGATACG.

Notes on this clone: Other nucleotide sequences from this sample produce the same CDR3. CDR3 loop: CAISERQPPGNTIYF. The sequenced CDR3 bases are TGTGCCATCAGTGAGAGACAGCCGCCTGGAAACACC. V gene TRBV10-3 combines with J gene TRBJ1-3; possible D gene TRBD1, 5 bases. The read finishes 3 residues shy of the CDR3 end, and the germline J gene is used to complete it. Looked up from germline, CDR1 is ENHRY and CDR2 is SYGVKD. The CDR3 spans 15 residues. With 2 bases removed from V and 2 bases from J, the gap between germline ends came to 10 bases.

On this clone: The sequence runs out 3 residues before the end of the CDR3; the remainder is reconstructed from the germline J gene. This chain connects TRBV5-4 to TRBJ2-2; TRBD1 might be the D (5 bases). The V gene's germline CDR1 is SGHNT and CDR2 YYREEE (reference sequence). Trimming took off 4 bases at V and 7 bases at J, with 14 bases between the two ends. This CDR3 region has 14 residues. The CDR3 here is CASSLTAAHGELFF. The CDR3 DNA, read in part, is TGTGCCAGCAGCCTGACAGCCGCCCACGGGGAG. Combining the CDR3 with reference TRBV5-4 and TRBJ2-2 gives the whole variable domain ETGVTQSPTHLIKTRGQQVTLRCSSQSGHNTVSWYQQALGQGPQFIFQYYREEENGRGNFPPRFSGLQFPNYSSELNVNALELDDSALYLCASSLTAAHGELFFGEGSRLTVL.

Concerning this clone: Read sequence stops 3 residues before the CDR3 end, and the germline J gene provides the missing end. J is TRBJ1-2 and V is TRBV30, with 8 bases matching TRBD1. CDR3 size: 14 residues. Germline V CDR1 and CDR2: GTSNPN, SVGIG (reference sequence). The sequenced part of the CDR3 DNA is TGTGCCTTCCATCGGGGACAGGCCGTAGAGGGC. Protein: CAFHRGQAVEG. The CDR3, in full, reads CAFHRGQAVEGYTF.

Details on this clone: Coverage ceases 3 residues before the CDR3 finishes, and the germline J gene fills in the end. This rearrangement joins TRBV20-1 to TRBJ2-7; D tentatively fits TRBD1 or TRBD2 (5 bases each). The V and J ends lost 6 bases and 0 bases respectively, with 18 bases between them. Germline CDR1 DFQATT, CDR2 SNEGSKA (reference sequence). The CDR3 has 15 amino acids. The CDR3 sequence: CSATARGVSSYEQYF. The covered CDR3 bases are TGCAGTGCAACCGCGAGAGGGGTGAGCTCCTACGAG.

As for this clone: The read is 3 residues too short to cover the CDR3 end, so that end is filled in from the germline J gene. The rearrangement links TRBV30 to TRBJ2-2; D might be TRBD2 (5 bases). Germline V lookup: CDR1 GTSNPN, CDR2 SVGIG (reference sequence). The CDR3 loop spans 15 amino acids. This chain's CDR3 is CAWSPPGISNSPLFF. The part of the CDR3 DNA that was read is TGTGCCTGGAGCCCTCCGGGGATAAGTAATTCACCG.